Sequencing of this T cell receptor (beta chain) was carried out in a study of human T cells and chemical hapten exposure. Germline CDR1 MNHEY, CDR2 SVGAGI. Trimming removed 2 bases at V and 5 bases at J, with 10 bases between. The CDR3 extends over 14 amino acids. TCRdb re-called the RACE reads with MiXCR, one entry per CDR3 protein. The repertoire consists of approximately 80,000 distinct CDR3 sequences, with 11% occurring once and the leading ten covering around 3.6%. Stated time point: patch test 3, about 24 weeks after DPC sensitization. The treatment is: therapeutic diphenylcyclopropenone sensitization with weekly scalp DPC.

The sequence was collected from a woman aged 45-60 years with alopecia areata. Some clones in this sample may be carry-over from other donors' samples. The genes are TRBV6-5 and TRBJ1-5, with D unclear. The sequencing used whole blood, collected in connection with sensitization to the hapten diphenylcyclopropenone (DPC). DNA for the CDR3: TGTGCCAGCAGTTACACTAACACCGATCAGCCCCAGCATTTT. Protein: CASSYTNTDQPQHF.